This is a list of T cell receptor beta chains from one sample in a study of CD8 T cells in Susac syndrome. TCRdb re-called the immunoSEQ multiplex PCR reads with MiXCR, one entry per CDR3 protein. Here the sample spans about 130,000 distinct CDR3 sequences, about 94% being singletons. Sequences were obtained from CD8+ T cells from PBMCs. These receptors were collected from a human donor with Susac syndrome. Both conserved end residues are part of each CDR3. Each record gives: D gene, clone size, J gene, V gene, CDR3 DNA, CDR3 protein. D genes are given only for firm matches. Clone size appears in some rows only: once, few, many, or a class for an expanded clone.

TRBD2,-,TRBJ2-7,TRBV28,TGTGCCAGCAGTTCGACTACTAGCGGGGGGGCTTACGAGCAGTACTTC,CASSSTTSGGAYEQYF
TRBD2,-,TRBJ2-2,TRBV2,TGTGCCATCCCGGGACTAGTCACCGGGGAGCTGTTTTTT,CAIPGLVTGELFF
-,-,TRBJ1-2,TRBV28,TGTGCCAGCAAGGAAGGGGCCGCGGGGTATGGCTACACCTTC,CASKEGAAGYGYTF
TRBD1,-,TRBJ1-2,TRBV30,TGTGCCTGGACTTCCGGGACAGACTATGGCTACACCTTC,CAWTSGTDYGYTF
-,-,TRBJ1-6,TRBV4-1,TGCGCCAGCAGCCAAGATAGTATCCGGCCGGCCCTCCACTTT,CASSQDSIRPALHF
-,-,TRBJ2-5,TRBV2,TGTGCCAGCACCCTTTTTCGCAGGGGAGAGACCCAGTACTTC,CASTLFRRGETQYF
-,-,TRBJ2-2,TRBV3-1,TGTGCCAGCAGCCCCCCCCGGGACACCGGGGAGCTGTTTTTT,CASSPPRDTGELFF
-,-,TRBJ1-1,TRBV20-1,TGCAGTGCTAGAGGAAGCTGGGAGGGGGACACTGAAGCTTTCTTT,CSARGSWEGDTEAFF
TRBD2,-,TRBJ2-7,TRBV7-2,TGTGCCAGCGCAGGAGGCGGGAGGGCCCACGAGCAGTACTTC,CASAGGGRAHEQYF
TRBD1,-,TRBJ2-7,TRBV6-1,TGTGCCAGCAGTGGGGACAGACTCTACGAGCAGTACTTC,CASSGDRLYEQYF
-,-,TRBJ1-2,TRBV20-1,TGCAGTGCCGCACCCAGGAACGACTATGGCTACACCTTC,CSAAPRNDYGYTF
TRBD2,-,TRBJ2-7,TRBV4-3,TGCGCCAGCAGCCAAGATTGGGCGGGAGGCCGACTCTTCAGCTCCTACGAGCAGTACTTC,CASSQDWAGGRLFSSYEQYF
-,-,TRBJ2-5,TRBV4-3,TGCGCCAGCAGCCAAGATCTACTCATGGAGACCCAGTACTTC,CASSQDLLMETQYF
-,once,TRBJ2-7,TRBV20-1,TGCAGTGCCACTCAGGGATCCCAGTACGAGCAGTACTTC,CSATQGSQYEQYF
-,-,TRBJ1-1,TRBV4-1,TGCGCCAGCAGCCAAGCGATTCTCATGAACACTGAAGCTTTCTTT,CASSQAILMNTEAFF
TRBD1,-,TRBJ1-2,TRBV6-2/TRBV6-3,TGTGCCAGCAGTTACTCGAAACGACAGGGGAACTATGGCTACACCTTC,CASSYSKRQGNYGYTF
TRBD1,-,TRBJ1-2,TRBV5-8,TGTGCCAGCAGCTTCCGGGGGGCAGGGGGACATGGCTACACCTTC,CASSFRGAGGHGYTF
TRBD1,-,TRBJ2-7,TRBV12-3/TRBV12-4,TGTGCCAGCAGTCCGACAGGGGGCCACGAGCAGTACTTC,CASSPTGGHEQYF
-,few,TRBJ1-4,TRBV7-9,TGTGCCAGCAGCTTGTTGGGAACTAATGAAAAACTGTTTTTT,CASSLLGTNEKLFF
TRBD1,-,TRBJ1-3,TRBV6-1,TGTGCCAGCAGCCTGGGACAGGCGTCCTCTGGAAACACCATATATTTT,CASSLGQASSGNTIYF
-,-,TRBJ2-7,TRBV9,TGTGCCAGCAGCAAAGGAGGTGATAGCTCCTACGAGCAGTACTTC,CASSKGGDSSYEQYF
-,once,TRBJ2-2,TRBV6-4,TGTGCCAGCAGTGCGGCGAACACCGGGGAGCTGTTTTTT,CASSAANTGELFF
-,-,TRBJ2-3,TRBV12-3/TRBV12-4,TGTGCCAGCAGTTTAACGGAGCGGTTCACAGATACGCAGTATTTT,CASSLTERFTDTQYF
TRBD1,-,TRBJ2-6,TRBV6-2/TRBV6-3,TGTGCCAGCAGTTACCCCCAAGAGGCCGGGACAGCCTCTGGGGCCAACGTCCTGACTTTC,CASSYPQEAGTASGANVLTF
-,-,TRBJ2-3,TRBV30,TGTGCCTGGAGTGTAGATGGGTTTAGCACAGATACGCAGTATTTT,CAWSVDGFSTDTQYF
-,-,TRBJ1-6,TRBV30,TGTGCCTGGAGCGACAGACCAGTCTCCTATAATTCACCCCTCCACTTT,CAWSDRPVSYNSPLHF
TRBD2,-,TRBJ2-5,TRBV7-2,TGTGCCAGCAGCTCCCCCTCTGGACTAGCGGTCGAAGAGACCCAGTACTTC,CASSSPSGLAVEETQYF
TRBD1,once,TRBJ2-1,TRBV9,TGTGCCAGCAGCGCAGGGGGTTACAATGAGCAGTTCTTC,CASSAGGYNEQFF
-,-,TRBJ2-4,TRBV7-9,TGTGCCAGCAGCCCTGATCCGACAGTCTATCACATTCAGTACTTC,CASSPDPTVYHIQYF
-,-,TRBJ1-1,TRBV5-1,TGCGCCAGCAGCTCAGTCATGAACACTGAAGCTTTCTTT,CASSSVMNTEAFF
-,-,TRBJ1-6,TRBV14,TGTGCCAGCAGCCAAGTTCCGCGGGGGGATTCTTCCCTCCACTTT,CASSQVPRGDSSLHF
TRBD2,-,TRBJ2-7,TRBV5-4,TGTGCCAGCAGCCGAGGAGGGGAGGGCCCTTACGAGCAGTACTTC,CASSRGGEGPYEQYF
-,few,TRBJ2-1,TRBV5-1,TGCGCCAGCAGCTTTCTCTATGAGCAGTTCTTC,CASSFLYEQFF
TRBD1,-,TRBJ1-1,TRBV2,TGTGCCAGCCCGCGGGAGGACAGGGGTGGTACTGAAGCTTTCTTT,CASPREDRGGTEAFF
-,-,TRBJ2-1,TRBV9,TGTGCCAGCAGCGTAGTTCCCAATGAGCAGTTCTTC,CASSVVPNEQFF
-,few,TRBJ2-3,TRBV13,TGTGCCAGCCGCAGGGGATACACAGATACGCAGTATTTT,CASRRGYTDTQYF
-,-,TRBJ1-2,TRBV12-3/TRBV12-4,TGTGCCAGCACAGGGCTTGGAGGCTACACCTTC,CASTGLGGYTF
TRBD1,-,TRBJ2-2,TRBV27,TGTGCCAGCAGCGAGGGACAGGGTTGGGCCGGGGAGCTGTTTTTT,CASSEGQGWAGELFF
-,-,TRBJ2-7,TRBV27,TGTGCCAGCAGTTTAGAGGACGGTGCGGACGAGCAGTACTTC,CASSLEDGADEQYF
-,-,TRBJ2-5,TRBV6-4,TGTGCCAGCAGTCCCCCCCTGCGGGGAAGAGAGACCCAGTACTTC,CASSPPLRGRETQYF
TRBD2,once,TRBJ2-2,TRBV7-9,TGTGCCAGCAGCTTAGCGGGACTAGCGGGAGAAACGACCGGGGAGCTGTTTTTT,CASSLAGLAGETTGELFF
-,-,TRBJ1-1,TRBV7-9,TGTGCCACTCGGGTGGAGAACACTGAAGCTTTCTTT,CATRVENTEAFF
-,-,TRBJ2-3,TRBV6-4,TGTGCCAGCAGTGCCTTGGGCGAGACAGATACGCAGTATTTT,CASSALGETDTQYF
-,-,TRBJ1-2,TRBV6-5,TGTGCCAGCAGTTACAAGGGAGGTTTTCATGGCTACACCTTC,CASSYKGGFHGYTF
TRBD2,-,TRBJ2-3,TRBV12-3/TRBV12-4,TGTGCCAGCAGGCCGACTAGCGTGGGAGATACGCAGTATTTT,CASRPTSVGDTQYF
-,-,TRBJ1-2,TRBV28,TGTGCCAGCAGTTTCTCCGACCTCGCAGCAGACTATGGCTACACCTTC,CASSFSDLAADYGYTF
TRBD2,-,TRBJ2-3,TRBV11-2,TGTGCCAGCAGCTTAGGACTAGCGGGAGTGTCAGTTGGCCCCACAGATACGCAGTATTTT,CASSLGLAGVSVGPTDTQYF
TRBD2,-,TRBJ2-5,TRBV6-1,TGTGCCAGCAGAAACGGAACTGGACTAGCTGTAGAGACCCAGTACTTC,CASRNGTGLAVETQYF
-,-,TRBJ1-2,TRBV30,TGTGCCTGGAGTACGCAGGGGCCTTCAGATGGCTACACCTTC,CAWSTQGPSDGYTF
TRBD2,-,TRBJ2-1,TRBV4-3,TGCGCCAGCAGCCAATTCGGGTGGATAGCGGGAAGGGATGAGCAGTTCTTC,CASSQFGWIAGRDEQFF
TRBD2,once,TRBJ2-1,TRBV9,TGTGCCAGCAGCGCGACTAGCGCTAACAATGAGCAGTTCTTC,CASSATSANNEQFF
TRBD1,-,TRBJ1-2,TRBV11-2,TGTGCCAGCAGCTTACCCGGACAGGCGCACGGCTACACCTTC,CASSLPGQAHGYTF
-,-,TRBJ1-4,TRBV3-1,TGTGCCAGCAGCCACGACGGGGGGGCTAATGAAAAACTGTTTTTT,CASSHDGGANEKLFF
-,-,TRBJ1-1,TRBV18,TGTGCCAGCTCACCAAGATGGGACACTGAAGCTTTCTTT,CASSPRWDTEAFF
TRBD2,-,TRBJ2-3,TRBV30,TGTGCCTGGAGTGAACGGGAGGCCGGCACAGATACGCAGTATTTT,CAWSEREAGTDTQYF